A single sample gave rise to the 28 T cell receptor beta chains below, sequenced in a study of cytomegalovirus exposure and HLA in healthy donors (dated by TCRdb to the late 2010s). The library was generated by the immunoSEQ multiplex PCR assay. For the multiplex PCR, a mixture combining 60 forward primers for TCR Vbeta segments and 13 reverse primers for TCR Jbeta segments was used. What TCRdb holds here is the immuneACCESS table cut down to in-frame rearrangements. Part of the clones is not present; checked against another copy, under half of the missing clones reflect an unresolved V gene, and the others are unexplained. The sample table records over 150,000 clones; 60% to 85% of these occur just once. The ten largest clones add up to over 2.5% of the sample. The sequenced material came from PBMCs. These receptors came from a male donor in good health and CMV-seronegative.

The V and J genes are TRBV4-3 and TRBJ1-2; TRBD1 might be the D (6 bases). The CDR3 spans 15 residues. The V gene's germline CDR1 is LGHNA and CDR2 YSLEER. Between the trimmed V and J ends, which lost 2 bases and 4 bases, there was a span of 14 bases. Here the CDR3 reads CASSQSSRGSYGYTF. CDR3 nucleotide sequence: TGCGCCAGCAGCCAATCGTCCAGGGGCAGCTATGGCTACACCTTC.

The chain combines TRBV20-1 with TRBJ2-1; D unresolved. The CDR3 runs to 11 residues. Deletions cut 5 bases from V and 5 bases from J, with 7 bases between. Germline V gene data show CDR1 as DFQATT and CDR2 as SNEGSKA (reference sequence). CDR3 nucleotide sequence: TGCAGTGCTGCGGCAGACAATGAGCAGTTCTTC. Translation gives CSAAADNEQFF.

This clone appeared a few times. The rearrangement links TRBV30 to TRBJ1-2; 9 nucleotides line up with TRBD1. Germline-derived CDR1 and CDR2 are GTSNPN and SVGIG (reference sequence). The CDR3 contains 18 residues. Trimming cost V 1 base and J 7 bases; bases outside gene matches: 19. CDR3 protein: CAWSAYRTHRGHSGGYTF. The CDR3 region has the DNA TGTGCCTGGAGTGCATACCGCACTCACAGGGGGCATTCCGGTGGCTACACCTTC.

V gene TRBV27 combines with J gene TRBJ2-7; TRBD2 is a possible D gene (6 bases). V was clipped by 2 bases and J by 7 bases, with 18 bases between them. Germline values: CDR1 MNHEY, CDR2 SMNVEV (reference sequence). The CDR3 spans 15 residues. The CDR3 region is CASSLTAGPDREQYF. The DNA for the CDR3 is TGTGCCAGCAGTTTAACGGCGGGACCGGATCGGGAGCAGTACTTC.

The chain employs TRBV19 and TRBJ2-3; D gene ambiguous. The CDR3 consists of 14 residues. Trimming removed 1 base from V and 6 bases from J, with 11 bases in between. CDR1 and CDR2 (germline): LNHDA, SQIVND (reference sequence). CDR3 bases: TGTGCCAGTAGTATAGGTTCTAGAATGGATACGCAGTATTTT. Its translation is CASSIGSRMDTQYF. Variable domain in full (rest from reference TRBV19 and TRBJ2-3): DGGITQSPKYLFRKEGQNVTLSCEQNLNHDAMYWYRQDPGQGLRLIYYSQIVNDFQKGDIAEGYSVSREKKESFPLTVTSAQKNPTAFYLCASSIGSRMDTQYFGPGTRLTVL.

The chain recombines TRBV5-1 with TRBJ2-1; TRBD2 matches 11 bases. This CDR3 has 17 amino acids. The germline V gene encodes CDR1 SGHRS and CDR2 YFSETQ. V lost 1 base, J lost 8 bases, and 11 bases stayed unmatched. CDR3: CASSLPLAGGPRDEQFF. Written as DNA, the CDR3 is TGCGCCAGCAGCTTGCCCCTAGCGGGAGGCCCGCGGGATGAGCAGTTCTTC. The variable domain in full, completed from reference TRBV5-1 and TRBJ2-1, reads KAGVTQTPRYLIKTRGQQVTLSCSPISGHRSVSWYQQTPGQGLQFLFEYFSETQRNKGNFPGRFSGRQFSNSRSEMNVSTLELGDSALYLCASSLPLAGGPRDEQFFGPGTRLTVL.

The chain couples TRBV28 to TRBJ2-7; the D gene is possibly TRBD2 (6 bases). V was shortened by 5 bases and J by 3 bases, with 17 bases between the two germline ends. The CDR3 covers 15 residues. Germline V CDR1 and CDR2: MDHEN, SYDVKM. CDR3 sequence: CASSLYSGTNYEQYF. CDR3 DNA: TGTGCCAGCAGTCTCTATAGCGGTACTAACTACGAGCAGTACTTC.

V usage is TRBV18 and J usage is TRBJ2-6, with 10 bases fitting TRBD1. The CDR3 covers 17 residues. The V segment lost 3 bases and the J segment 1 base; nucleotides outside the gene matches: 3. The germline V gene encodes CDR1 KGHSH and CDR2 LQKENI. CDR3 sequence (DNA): TGTGCCAGCTCACCGGGACAGGGGCGGTCTGGGGCCAACGTCCTGACTTTC. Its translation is CASSPGQGRSGANVLTF.

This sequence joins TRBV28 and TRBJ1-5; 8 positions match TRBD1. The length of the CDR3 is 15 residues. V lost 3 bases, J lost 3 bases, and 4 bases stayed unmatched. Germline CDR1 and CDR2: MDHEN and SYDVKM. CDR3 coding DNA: TGTGCCAGCAGTTTTCGGACAGGGAACAATCAGCCCCAGCATTTT. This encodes CASSFRTGNNQPQHF. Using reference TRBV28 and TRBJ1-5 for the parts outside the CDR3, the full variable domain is DVKVTQSSRYLVKRTGEKVFLECVQDMDHENMFWYRQDPGLGLRLIYFSYDVKMKEKGDIPEGYSVSREKKERFSLILESASTNQTSMYLCASSFRTGNNQPQHFGDGTRLSIL.

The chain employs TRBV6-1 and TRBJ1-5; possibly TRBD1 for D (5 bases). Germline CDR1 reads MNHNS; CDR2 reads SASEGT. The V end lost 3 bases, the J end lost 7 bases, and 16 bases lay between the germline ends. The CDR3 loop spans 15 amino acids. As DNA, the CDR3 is TGTGCCAGCAGTGATTCCCCAGGGTCGACGCAGCCCCAGCATTTT. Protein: CASSDSPGSTQPQHF.

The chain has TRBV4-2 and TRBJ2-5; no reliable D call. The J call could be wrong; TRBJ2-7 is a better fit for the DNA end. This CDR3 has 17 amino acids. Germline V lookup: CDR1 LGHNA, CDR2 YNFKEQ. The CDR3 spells CASSQEVISSSSYEQYF. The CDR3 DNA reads TGTGCCAGCAGCCAAGAAGTCATTAGCTCTAGCTCCTACGAGCAGTACTTC.

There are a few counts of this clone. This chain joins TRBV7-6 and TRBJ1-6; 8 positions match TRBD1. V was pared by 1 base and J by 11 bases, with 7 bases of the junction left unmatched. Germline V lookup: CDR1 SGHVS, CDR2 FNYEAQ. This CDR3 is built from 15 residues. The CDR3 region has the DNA TGTGCCAGCAGCTTAGAGCAGGGGGCGCGGACACCCCTCCACTTT. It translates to CASSLEQGARTPLHF.

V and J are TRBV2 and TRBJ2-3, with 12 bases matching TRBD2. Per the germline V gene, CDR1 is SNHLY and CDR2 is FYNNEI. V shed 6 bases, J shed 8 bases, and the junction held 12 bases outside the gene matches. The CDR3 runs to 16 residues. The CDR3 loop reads CASRPTGLAGTGTQYF. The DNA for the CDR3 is TGTGCCAGCAGACCAACAGGACTAGCGGGGACGGGTACGCAGTATTTT.

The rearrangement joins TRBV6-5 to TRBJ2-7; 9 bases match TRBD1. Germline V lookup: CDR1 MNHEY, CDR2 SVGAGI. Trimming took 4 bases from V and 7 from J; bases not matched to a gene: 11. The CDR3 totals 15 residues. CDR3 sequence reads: CASSLRGTGRWEQYF. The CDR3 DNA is TGTGCCAGCAGTTTAAGGGGGACAGGGCGCTGGGAGCAGTACTTC.

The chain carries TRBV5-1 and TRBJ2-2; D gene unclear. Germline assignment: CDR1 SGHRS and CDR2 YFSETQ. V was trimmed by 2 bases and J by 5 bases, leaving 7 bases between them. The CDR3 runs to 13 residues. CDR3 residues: CASSFIGTGELFF. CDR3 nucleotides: TGCGCCAGCAGCTTCATCGGGACCGGGGAGCTGTTTTTT. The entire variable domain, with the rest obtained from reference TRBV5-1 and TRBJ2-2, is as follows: KAGVTQTPRYLIKTRGQQVTLSCSPISGHRSVSWYQQTPGQGLQFLFEYFSETQRNKGNFPGRFSGRQFSNSRSEMNVSTLELGDSALYLCASSFIGTGELFFGEGSRLTVL.

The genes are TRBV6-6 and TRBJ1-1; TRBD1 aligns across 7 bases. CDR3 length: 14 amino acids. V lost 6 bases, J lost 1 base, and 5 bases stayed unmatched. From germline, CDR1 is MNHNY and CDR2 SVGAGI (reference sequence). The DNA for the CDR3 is TGTGCCAGCAGAATGGGACAGTGGAACACTGAAGCTTTCTTT. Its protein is CASRMGQWNTEAFF.

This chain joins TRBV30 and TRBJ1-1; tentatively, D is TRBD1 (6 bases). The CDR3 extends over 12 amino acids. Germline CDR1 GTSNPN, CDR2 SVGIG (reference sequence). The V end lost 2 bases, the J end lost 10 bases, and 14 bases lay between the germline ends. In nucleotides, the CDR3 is TGTGCCTGGAGTTGGGGGCGGACATCAGCTTTCTTT. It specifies CAWSWGRTSAFF.

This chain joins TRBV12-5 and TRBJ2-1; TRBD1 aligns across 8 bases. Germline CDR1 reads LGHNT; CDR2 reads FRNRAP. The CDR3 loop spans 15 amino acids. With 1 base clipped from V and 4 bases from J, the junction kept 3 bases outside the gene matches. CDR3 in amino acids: CASGLGQGAYNEQFF. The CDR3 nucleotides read TGTGCTAGTGGTTTGGGTCAGGGGGCTTACAATGAGCAGTTCTTC.

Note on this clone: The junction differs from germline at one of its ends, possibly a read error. CDR3 in amino acids: CTSSLFAIEGDTQYF. The CDR3 DNA sequence: TGTACCAGCAGTTTGTTCGCTATCGAGGGAGATACGCAGTATTTT. The rearrangement joins TRBV27 to TRBJ2-3, with D perhaps matching TRBD2 (5 bases). Germline-derived CDR1 and CDR2 are MNHEY and SMNVEV (reference sequence). CDR3 size: 15 residues.

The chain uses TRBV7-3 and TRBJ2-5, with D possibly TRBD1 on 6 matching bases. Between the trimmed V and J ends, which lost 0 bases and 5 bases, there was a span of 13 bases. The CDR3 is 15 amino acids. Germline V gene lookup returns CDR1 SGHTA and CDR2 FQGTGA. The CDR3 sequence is CASSLTRGQGETQYF. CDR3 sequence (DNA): TGTGCCAGCAGCTTAACCAGAGGGCAGGGGGAGACCCAGTACTTC.

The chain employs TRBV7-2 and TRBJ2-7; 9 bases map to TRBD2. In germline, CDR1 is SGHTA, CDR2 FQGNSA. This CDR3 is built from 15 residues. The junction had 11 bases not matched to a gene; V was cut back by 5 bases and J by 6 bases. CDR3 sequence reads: CASSPTRGGAAEQYF. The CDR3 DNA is TGTGCCAGCAGCCCCACCCGCGGGGGGGCCGCCGAGCAGTACTTC.

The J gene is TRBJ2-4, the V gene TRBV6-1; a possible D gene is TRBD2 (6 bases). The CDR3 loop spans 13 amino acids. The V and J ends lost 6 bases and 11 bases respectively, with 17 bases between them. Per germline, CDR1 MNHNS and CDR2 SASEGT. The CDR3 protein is CASRGGPSNLQYF. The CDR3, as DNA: TGTGCCAGCAGAGGAGGGCCAAGTAACCTTCAGTACTTC.

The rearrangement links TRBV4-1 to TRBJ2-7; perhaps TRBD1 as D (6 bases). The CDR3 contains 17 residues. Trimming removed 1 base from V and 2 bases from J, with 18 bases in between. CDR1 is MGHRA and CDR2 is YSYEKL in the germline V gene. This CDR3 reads CASSQVWSTGLAYEQYF. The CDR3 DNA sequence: TGCGCCAGCAGCCAAGTTTGGAGTACAGGGCTGGCCTACGAGCAGTACTTC.

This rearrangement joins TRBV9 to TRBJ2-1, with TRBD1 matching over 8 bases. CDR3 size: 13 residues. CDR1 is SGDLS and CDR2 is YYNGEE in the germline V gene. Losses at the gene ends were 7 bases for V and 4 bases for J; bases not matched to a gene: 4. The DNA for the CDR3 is TGTGCCAGCTCGAGACAGGGGTACAATGAGCAGTTCTTC. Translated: CASSRQGYNEQFF. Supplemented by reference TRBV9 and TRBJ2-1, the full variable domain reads DSGVTQTPKHLITATGQRVTLRCSPRSGDLSVYWYQQSLDQGLQFLIQYYNGEERAKGNILERFSAQQFPDLHSELNLSSLELGDSALYFCASSRQGYNEQFFGPGTRLTVL.

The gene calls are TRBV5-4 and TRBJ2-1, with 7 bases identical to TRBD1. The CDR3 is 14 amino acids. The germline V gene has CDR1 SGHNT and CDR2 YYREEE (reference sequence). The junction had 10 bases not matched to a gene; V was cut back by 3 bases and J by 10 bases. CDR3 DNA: TGTGCCAGCAGCTCCTCGACAGGGCCGGTCGAGCAGTTCTTC. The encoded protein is CASSSSTGPVEQFF.

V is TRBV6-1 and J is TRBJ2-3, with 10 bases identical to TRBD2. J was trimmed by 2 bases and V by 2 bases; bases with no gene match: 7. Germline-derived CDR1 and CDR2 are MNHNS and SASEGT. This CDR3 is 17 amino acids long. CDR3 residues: CASSERASGGYTDTQYF. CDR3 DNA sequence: TGTGCCAGCAGTGAAAGGGCTAGCGGGGGTTACACAGATACGCAGTATTTT.

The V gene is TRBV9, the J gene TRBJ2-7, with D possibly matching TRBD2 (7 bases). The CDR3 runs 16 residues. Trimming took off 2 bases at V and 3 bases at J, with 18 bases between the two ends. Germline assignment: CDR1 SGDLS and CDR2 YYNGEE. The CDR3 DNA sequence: TGTGCCAGCAGCGTCGCCCCCGGGGGGCGCATCTACGAGCAGTACTTC. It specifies CASSVAPGGRIYEQYF.

CDR3 nucleotide sequence: TGTGCCAGCAGCCCCGGAAGGGCAGGGAGGAATCAGCCCCAGCATTTT. Amino acids: CASSPGRAGRNQPQHF. This chain joins TRBV9 and TRBJ1-5; a weak D match, TRBD1 (5 bases). Trimming stripped 4 bases from V and 4 bases from J, with 18 bases between. Germline assignment: CDR1 SGDLS and CDR2 YYNGEE. The CDR3 has 16 amino acids.